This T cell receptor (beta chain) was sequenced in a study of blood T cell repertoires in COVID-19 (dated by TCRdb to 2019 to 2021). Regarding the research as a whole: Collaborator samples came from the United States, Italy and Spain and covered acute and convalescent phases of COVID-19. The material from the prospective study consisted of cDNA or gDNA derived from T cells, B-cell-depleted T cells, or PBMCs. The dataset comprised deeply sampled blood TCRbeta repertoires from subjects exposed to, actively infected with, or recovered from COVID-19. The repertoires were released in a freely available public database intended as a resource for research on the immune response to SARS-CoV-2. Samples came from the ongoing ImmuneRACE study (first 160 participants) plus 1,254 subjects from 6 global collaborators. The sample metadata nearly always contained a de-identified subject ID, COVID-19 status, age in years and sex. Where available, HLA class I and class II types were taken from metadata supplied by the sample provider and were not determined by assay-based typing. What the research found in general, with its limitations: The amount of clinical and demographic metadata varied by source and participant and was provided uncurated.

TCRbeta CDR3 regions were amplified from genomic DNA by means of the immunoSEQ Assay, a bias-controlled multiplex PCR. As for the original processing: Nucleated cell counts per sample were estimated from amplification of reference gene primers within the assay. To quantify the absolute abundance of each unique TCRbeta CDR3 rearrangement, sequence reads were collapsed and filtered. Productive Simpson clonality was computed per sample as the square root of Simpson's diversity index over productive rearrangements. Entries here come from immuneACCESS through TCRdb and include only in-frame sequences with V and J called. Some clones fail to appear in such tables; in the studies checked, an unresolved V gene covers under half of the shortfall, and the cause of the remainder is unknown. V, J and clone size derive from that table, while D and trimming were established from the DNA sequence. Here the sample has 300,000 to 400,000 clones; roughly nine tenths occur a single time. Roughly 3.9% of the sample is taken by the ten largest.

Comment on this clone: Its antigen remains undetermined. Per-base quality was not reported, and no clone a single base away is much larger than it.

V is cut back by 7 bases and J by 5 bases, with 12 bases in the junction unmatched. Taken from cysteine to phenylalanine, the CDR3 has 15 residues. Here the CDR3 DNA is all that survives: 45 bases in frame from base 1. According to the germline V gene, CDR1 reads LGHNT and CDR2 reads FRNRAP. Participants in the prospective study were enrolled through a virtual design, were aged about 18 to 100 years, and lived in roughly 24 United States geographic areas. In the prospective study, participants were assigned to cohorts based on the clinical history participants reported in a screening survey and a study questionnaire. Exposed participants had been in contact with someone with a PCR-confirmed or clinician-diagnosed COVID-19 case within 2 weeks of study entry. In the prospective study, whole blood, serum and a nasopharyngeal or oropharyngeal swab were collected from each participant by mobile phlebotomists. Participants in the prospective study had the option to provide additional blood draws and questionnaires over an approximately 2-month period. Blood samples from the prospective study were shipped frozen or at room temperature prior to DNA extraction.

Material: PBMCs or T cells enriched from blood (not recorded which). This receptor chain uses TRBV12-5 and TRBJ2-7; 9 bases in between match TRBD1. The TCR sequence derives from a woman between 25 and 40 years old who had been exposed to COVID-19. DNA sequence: TGTGCTAGTGCCAACCCCGGGACAGGGCTCGACGAGCAGTACTTC. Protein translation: CASANPGTGLDEQYF.